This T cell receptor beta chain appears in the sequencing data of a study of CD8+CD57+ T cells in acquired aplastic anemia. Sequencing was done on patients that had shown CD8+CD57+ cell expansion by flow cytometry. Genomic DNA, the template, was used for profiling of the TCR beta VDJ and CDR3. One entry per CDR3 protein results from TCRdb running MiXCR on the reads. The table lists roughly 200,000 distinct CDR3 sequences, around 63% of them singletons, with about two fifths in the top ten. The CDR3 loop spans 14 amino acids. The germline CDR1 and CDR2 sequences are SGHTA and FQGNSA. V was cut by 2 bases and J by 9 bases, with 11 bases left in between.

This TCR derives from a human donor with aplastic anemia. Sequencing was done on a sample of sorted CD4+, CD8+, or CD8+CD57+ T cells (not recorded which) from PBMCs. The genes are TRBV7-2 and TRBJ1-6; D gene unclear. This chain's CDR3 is CASSLMYVGSPLHF. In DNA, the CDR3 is TGTGCCAGCAGCTTAATGTACGTCGGTTCACCCCTCCACTTT. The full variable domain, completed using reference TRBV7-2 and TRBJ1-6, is GAGVSQSPSNKVTEKGKDVELRCDPISGHTALYWYRQSLGQGLEFLIYFQGNSAPDKSGLPSDRFSAERTGGSVSTLTIQRTQQEDSAVYLCASSLMYVGSPLHFGNGTRLTVT.